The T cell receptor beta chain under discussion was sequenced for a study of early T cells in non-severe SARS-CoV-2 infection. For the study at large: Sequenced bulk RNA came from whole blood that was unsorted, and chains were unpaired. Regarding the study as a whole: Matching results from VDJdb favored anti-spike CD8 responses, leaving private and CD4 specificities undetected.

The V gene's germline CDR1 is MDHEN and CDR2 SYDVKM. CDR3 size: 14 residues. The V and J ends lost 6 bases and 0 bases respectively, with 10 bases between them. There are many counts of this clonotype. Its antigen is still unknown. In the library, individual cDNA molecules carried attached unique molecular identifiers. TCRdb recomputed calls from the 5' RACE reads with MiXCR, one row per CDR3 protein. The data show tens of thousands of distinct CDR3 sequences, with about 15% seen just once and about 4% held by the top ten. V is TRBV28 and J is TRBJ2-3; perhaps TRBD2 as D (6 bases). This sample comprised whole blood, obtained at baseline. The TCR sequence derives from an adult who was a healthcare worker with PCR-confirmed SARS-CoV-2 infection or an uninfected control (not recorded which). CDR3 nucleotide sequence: TGTGCCAGCAGGGAGGGGACGAGCACAGATACGCAGTATTTT. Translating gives CASREGTSTDTQYF.